These 28 T cell receptor beta chains were all obtained from the same sample, sequenced in a study of monozygotic twins with inflammatory bowel disease. TCRdb reanalyzed the 5' RACE reads, giving one entry per CDR3 protein sequence and no DNA. This sample's clone table lists 350,000 to 500,000 distinct CDR3 sequences. Sequencing was done on a sample of blood. The receptors were gathered from a human donor with ulcerative colitis or Crohn's disease, or a healthy co-twin of an affected twin (not recorded which).

The CDR3: CASSLSRGAGANVLTF. This chain connects TRBV27 to TRBJ2-6. This CDR3 contains 16 residues. Germline loops: CDR1 MNHEY, CDR2 SMNVEV (reference sequence).

This sequence joins TRBV27 and TRBJ2-7; TCRdb reports TRBD1, a call that lacks DNA to check it against. The germline V gene encodes CDR1 MNHEY and CDR2 SMNVEV (reference sequence). This CDR3 has 19 amino acids. The CDR3 loop is CASSSDGQGVAGGSYEQYF.

V is TRBV5-1 and J is TRBJ2-7; TCRdb picks TRBD1, but there is no DNA to check that call. The germline CDR1 and CDR2 sequences are SGHRS and YFSETQ. The CDR3 is 15 residues long. The CDR3 loop reads CASSFGTGNNYEQYF.

The genes are TRBV7-9 and TRBJ2-3; TCRdb calls TRBD1, which cannot be checked without DNA. The CDR3 totals 16 residues. Germline CDR1 reads SEHNR; CDR2 reads FQNEAQ (reference sequence). The CDR3 sequence: CASSTRQGASTDTQYF.

The V call is TRBV7-2, the J call TRBJ1-3; TCRdb returns TRBD1, unconfirmable since there is no DNA. The CDR3 runs to 15 residues. Germline CDR1 reads SGHTA; CDR2 reads FQGNSA. The chain's CDR3 is CASSHRTSSENTIYF.

This chain connects TRBV18 to TRBJ1-6; TCRdb outputs TRBD1, but without DNA this stays unchecked. The germline CDR1 and CDR2 sequences are KGHSH and LQKENI. This CDR3 is built from 17 residues. CDR3 sequence: CASSPTHDSTYNSPLHF. Full variable domain (missing parts from reference TRBV18 and TRBJ1-6): NAGVMQNPRHLVRRRGQEARLRCSPMKGHSHVYWYRQLPEEGLKFMVYLQKENIIDESGMPKERFSAEFPKEGPSILRIQQVVRGDSAAYFCASSPTHDSTYNSPLHFGNGTRLTVT.

The rearrangement links TRBV19 to TRBJ2-1; TCRdb gives TRBD2 as the D gene, but with no DNA this cannot be confirmed. CDR3 size: 16 residues. Germline CDR1 is LNHDA and CDR2 is SQIVND (reference sequence). CDR3 loop: CASSTLAGVMYNEQFF.

V usage is TRBV7-8 and J usage is TRBJ2-7; TCRdb indicates TRBD1, and absent DNA this call remains unverified. CDR1 is SGHVS and CDR2 is FQNEAQ in the germline V gene. This CDR3 spans 16 amino acids. Here the CDR3 reads CASSLTRGTSSYEQYF.

The chain is built from TRBV10-3 and TRBJ2-7; no DNA is available, so the TRBD1 call from TCRdb remains unchecked. This CDR3 has 12 amino acids. Looked up from germline, CDR1 is ENHRY and CDR2 is SYGVKD. CDR3 region: CAIRGTGSEQYF.

The rearrangement joins TRBV13 to TRBJ1-5; no DNA is available, so the TRBD1 call from TCRdb remains unchecked. The germline V gene has CDR1 PRHDT and CDR2 FYEKMQ (reference sequence). The length of the CDR3 is 15 residues. CDR3 residues: CASSLGTGLFQPQHF.

The rearrangement joins TRBV12-3 or TRBV12-4 to TRBJ2-2; absent DNA, TCRdb's TRBD1 call cannot be checked. The CDR3 sequence is 15 residues long. CDR3 loop: CASSLGTQNTGELFF.

The chain is built from TRBV10-3 and TRBJ1-1; TCRdb calls TRBD1, which cannot be checked without DNA. There are 13 residues in the CDR3. Germline assignment: CDR1 ENHRY and CDR2 SYGVKD. This CDR3 is CAIGAGGWTEAFF.

This chain uses TRBV7-2 with TRBJ2-7; TCRdb picks TRBD1, but there is no DNA to check that call. There are 14 residues in the CDR3. Germline CDR1 and CDR2: SGHTA and FQGNSA. This CDR3 reads CASRLGQGAWEQYF.

V usage is TRBV25-1 and J usage is TRBJ1-2. There are 18 residues in the CDR3. Germline V gene data show CDR1 as MGHDK and CDR2 as SYGVNS. This CDR3 is CASSESAGRGYANYGYTF.

This rearrangement joins TRBV7-6 to TRBJ2-3; the TCRdb call, TRBD1, lacks DNA for checking. The CDR3 has 15 residues. Looked up from germline, CDR1 is SGHVS and CDR2 is FNYEAQ. The CDR3 spells CASNEGTGEADTQYF.

The chain carries TRBV19 and TRBJ2-1; lacking DNA, the TRBD2 call made by TCRdb goes unchecked. The CDR3 extends over 16 amino acids. Germline loops: CDR1 LNHDA, CDR2 SQIVND (reference sequence). The chain's CDR3 is CASSPPSGGARNEQFF. Using reference TRBV19 and TRBJ2-1 for the parts outside the CDR3, the full variable domain is DGGITQSPKYLFRKEGQNVTLSCEQNLNHDAMYWYRQDPGQGLRLIYYSQIVNDFQKGDIAEGYSVSREKKESFPLTVTSAQKNPTAFYLCASSPPSGGARNEQFFGPGTRLTVL.

CDR3 sequence: CASSEWSAVSYEQYF. V usage is TRBV25-1 and J usage is TRBJ2-7. This CDR3 is 15 amino acids long. Per germline, CDR1 MGHDK and CDR2 SYGVNS.

The chain carries TRBV28 and TRBJ2-5; TCRdb's D gene call, TRBD1, goes unchecked for lack of DNA. CDR1 MDHEN and CDR2 SYDVKM come from the germline V gene. The CDR3 length is 15 residues. CDR3 region: CASTLSGTGGETQYF. Combining the CDR3 with reference TRBV28 and TRBJ2-5 gives the whole variable domain DVKVTQSSRYLVKRTGEKVFLECVQDMDHENMFWYRQDPGLGLRLIYFSYDVKMKEKGDIPEGYSVSREKKERFSLILESASTNQTSMYLCASTLSGTGGETQYFGPGTRLLVL.

The J gene is TRBJ2-1, the V gene TRBV19; TCRdb selects TRBD2, and the lack of DNA leaves this call unchecked. Per germline, CDR1 LNHDA and CDR2 SQIVND (reference sequence). The CDR3 runs to 16 residues. CDR3 sequence reads: CASTNQGGLGRNEQFF.

This chain links TRBV16 with TRBJ2-7; there is no DNA to check the TCRdb D call of TRBD1. CDR1 KGHSY and CDR2 FQNENV come from the germline V gene. This CDR3 has 14 amino acids. CDR3 protein: CASSKNRGRTEQYF.

The chain recombines TRBV28 with TRBJ1-1; as DNA is missing, the TRBD1 call by TCRdb cannot be tested. Germline CDR1 is MDHEN and CDR2 is SYDVKM. The CDR3 totals 12 residues. CDR3 residues: CASSQGGNEAFF.

The V gene is TRBV4-3, the J gene TRBJ2-5; TCRdb's D call, TRBD1, is unchecked because there is no DNA. This CDR3 comprises 15 residues. Germline CDR1 is LGHNA and CDR2 is YSLEER. The CDR3 here is CASSQVWGAGETQYF.

This sequence joins TRBV3-1 and TRBJ1-2. CDR1 is LGHDT and CDR2 is YNNKEL in the germline V gene (reference sequence). The CDR3 covers 14 residues. The CDR3: CASSQESRFHGYTF.

This chain uses TRBV5-1 with TRBJ1-4. CDR1 is SGHRS, CDR2 YFSETQ, per germline. The length of the CDR3 is 17 residues. This chain's CDR3 is CASSPYGHQATNEKLFF.

The genes are TRBV24-1 and TRBJ2-2; TCRdb picks TRBD1, but there is no DNA to check that call. CDR1 is KGHDR and CDR2 is SFDVKD in the germline V gene. The CDR3 covers 17 residues. This CDR3 is CATSWSMGPRNTGELFF.

The chain combines TRBV12-3 or TRBV12-4 with TRBJ1-5. The CDR3 is 12 residues long. The CDR3 is CASSRTDLAQHF.

The V gene is TRBV20-1, the J gene TRBJ2-1; the TCRdb call, TRBD1, lacks DNA for checking. Germline-derived CDR1 and CDR2 are DFQATT and SNEGSKA (reference sequence). The CDR3 sequence is 14 residues long. The chain's CDR3 is CSARVVTGGNEQFF.

This rearrangement joins TRBV5-1 to TRBJ1-3. Germline values: CDR1 SGHRS, CDR2 YFSETQ. The CDR3 loop spans 16 amino acids. The CDR3 loop reads CASSLSTLDSGNTIYF.